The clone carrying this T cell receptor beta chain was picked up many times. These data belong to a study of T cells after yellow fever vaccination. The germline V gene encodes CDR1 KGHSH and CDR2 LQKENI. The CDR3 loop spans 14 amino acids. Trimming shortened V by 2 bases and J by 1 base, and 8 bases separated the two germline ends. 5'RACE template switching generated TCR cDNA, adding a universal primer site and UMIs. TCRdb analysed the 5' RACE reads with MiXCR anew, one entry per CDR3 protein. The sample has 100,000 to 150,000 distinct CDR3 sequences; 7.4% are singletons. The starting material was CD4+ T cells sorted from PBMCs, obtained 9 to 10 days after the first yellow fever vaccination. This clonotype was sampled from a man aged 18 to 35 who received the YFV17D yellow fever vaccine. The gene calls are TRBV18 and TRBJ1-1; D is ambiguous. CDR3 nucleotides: TGTGCCAGCTCACCAATGACACAGAACACTGAAGCTTTCTTT. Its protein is CASSPMTQNTEAFF.